Shown below are 11 T cell receptor beta chains from a single sample sequenced in a study of cytomegalovirus exposure and HLA in healthy donors. TCRdb's table, derived via immunoSEQ multiplex PCR, lists solely in-frame clones and lacks some. The sample includes about 190,000 clones, 86% of them seen just once. Sequences were obtained from PBMCs. The source of these receptors is a woman aged 18-30 years in good health and CMV-seronegative.

As DNA, the CDR3 is TGTGCCAGCAGCCCTCGGGGTAGCGGCCAAGAGACCCAGTACTTC. It codes for CASSPRGSGQETQYF. The J gene is TRBJ2-5, the V gene TRBV7-9; TRBD2 might be the D (6 bases). Germline assignment: CDR1 SEHNR and CDR2 FQNEAQ (reference sequence). CDR3 length: 15 amino acids. V lost 5 bases, J lost 1 base, and 14 bases lay in between.

The chain combines TRBV27 with TRBJ2-2, with 7 bases fitting TRBD2. The V and J ends lost 10 bases and 2 bases, in that order; junction bases with no gene match: 16. Germline lookup yields CDR1 MNHEY and CDR2 SMNVEV (reference sequence). This CDR3 has 17 residues. CDR3 protein: CATGKGLGAFNTGELFF. CDR3 coding DNA: TGTGCCACCGGAAAAGGACTAGGAGCATTCAACACCGGGGAGCTGTTTTTT.

The V call is TRBV29-1, the J call TRBJ1-1; 10 bases are a match to TRBD1. V gave up 7 bases and J gave up 7 bases; unmatched junction bases: 9. The CDR3 loop spans 13 amino acids. In germline, CDR1 is SQVTM, CDR2 ANQGSEA. CDR3 coding DNA: TGCAGCGCATTCGTGACAGGGGGCGGTGAAGCTTTCTTT. Translation: CSAFVTGGGEAFF.

The chain employs TRBV9 and TRBJ2-1, with TRBD2 identical over 7 bases. CDR1 and CDR2 from the germline V gene are SGDLS and YYNGEE. V gave up 0 bases and J gave up 2 bases; unmatched junction bases: 8. The CDR3 is made up of 17 amino acids. The CDR3 DNA reads TGTGCCAGCAGCGTAGTTTCTAGCGGAGCTACCTACAATGAGCAGTTCTTC. It encodes CASSVVSSGATYNEQFF.

The rearrangement uses TRBV9 and TRBJ1-2, with TRBD1 matching 11 bases. V was pared by 0 bases and J by 4 bases, with 5 bases of the junction left unmatched. This CDR3 region has 16 residues. Germline V gene sequence: CDR1 SGDLS, CDR2 YYNGEE. For the CDR3, the DNA is TGTGCCAGCAGCGTAGGACCCGGACAGGGGGCCTATGGCTACACCTTC. This gives the protein CASSVGPGQGAYGYTF. The whole variable domain, filled in from reference TRBV9 and TRBJ1-2, reads DSGVTQTPKHLITATGQRVTLRCSPRSGDLSVYWYQQSLDQGLQFLIQYYNGEERAKGNILERFSAQQFPDLHSELNLSSLELGDSALYFCASSVGPGQGAYGYTFGSGTRLTVV.

The CDR3 reads CASSFTGEETQYF. The CDR3 region has the DNA TGTGCCAGCAGCTTCACAGGGGAGGAGACCCAGTACTTC. The chain carries TRBV13 and TRBJ2-5; 7 bases are a match to TRBD1. Germline loops: CDR1 PRHDT, CDR2 FYEKMQ (reference sequence). This CDR3 has 13 residues. Trimming took 3 bases from V and 5 from J; bases not matched to a gene: 3.

This clone was picked up one time. The chain uses TRBV7-9 and TRBJ1-1; D is possibly TRBD1 (6 bases). The CDR3 contains 14 residues. In germline, CDR1 is SEHNR, CDR2 FQNEAQ (reference sequence). V was pared by 5 bases and J by 1 base, with 11 bases between. The CDR3 bases are TGTGCCAGCAGCCCATGGACAGAGAACACTGAAGCTTTCTTT. Its protein is CASSPWTENTEAFF.

This chain uses TRBV4-1 with TRBJ2-7; D is unresolved. V gave up 3 bases and J gave up 0 bases, with 12 bases separating them. Germline CDR1 and CDR2: MGHRA and YSYEKL. The CDR3 covers 15 residues. The CDR3 region is CASSQAFPASYEQYF. In DNA, the CDR3 is TGCGCCAGCAGCCAGGCCTTTCCTGCCTCCTACGAGCAGTACTTC.

The chain carries TRBV6-1 and TRBJ2-7; TRBD1 is a possible D gene (6 bases). There are 15 residues in the CDR3. V lost 2 bases and J 7 bases, leaving 18 bases between the germline ends. In germline, CDR1 is MNHNS, CDR2 SASEGT. CDR3 amino acids: CASSEIEGQLREQYF. The CDR3 nucleotides read TGTGCCAGCAGTGAAATTGAAGGACAGTTGAGGGAGCAGTACTTC.

The chain links TRBV5-6 to TRBJ2-5; TRBD2 aligns across 9 bases. The V segment lost 4 bases and the J segment 6 bases; nucleotides outside the gene matches: 13. Germline CDR1 SGHDT, CDR2 YYEEEE. The CDR3 covers 16 residues. The CDR3 loop reads CASSQLGYSGRKTQYF. The CDR3 DNA sequence: TGTGCCAGCAGCCAGCTTGGATATAGCGGGAGAAAGACCCAGTACTTC.

This chain uses TRBV7-8 with TRBJ1-2; the match to TRBD1 covers 7 bases. The CDR3 runs to 16 residues. Unmatched junction bases numbered 9, after V lost 2 bases and J lost 3 bases. Germline CDR1 SGHVS, CDR2 FQNEAQ. The CDR3 DNA is TGTGCCAGCAGCTTACGAGGTGGGGACAGAGACTATGGCTACACCTTC. This encodes CASSLRGGDRDYGYTF. Drawing the rest from reference TRBV7-8 and TRBJ1-2, the complete variable domain is GAGVSQSPRYKVAKRGQDVALRCDPISGHVSLFWYQQALGQGPEFLTYFQNEAQLDKSGLPSDRFFAERPEGSVSTLKIQRTQQEDSAVYLCASSLRGGDRDYGYTFGSGTRLTVV.